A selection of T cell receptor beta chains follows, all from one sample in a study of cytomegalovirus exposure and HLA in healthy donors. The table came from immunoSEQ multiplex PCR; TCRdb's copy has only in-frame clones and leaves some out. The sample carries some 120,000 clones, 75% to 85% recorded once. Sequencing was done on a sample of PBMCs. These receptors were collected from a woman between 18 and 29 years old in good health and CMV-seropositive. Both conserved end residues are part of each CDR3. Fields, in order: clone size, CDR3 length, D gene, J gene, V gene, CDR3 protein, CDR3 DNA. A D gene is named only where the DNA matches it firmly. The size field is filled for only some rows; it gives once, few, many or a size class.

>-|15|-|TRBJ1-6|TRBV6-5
CASSFPGENNSPLHF
TGTGCCAGCAGTTTCCCAGGGGAAAATAATTCACCCCTCCACTTT
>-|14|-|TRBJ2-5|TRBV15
CATSRDLSQETQYF
TGTGCCACCAGCAGAGATCTCTCCCAAGAGACCCAGTACTTC
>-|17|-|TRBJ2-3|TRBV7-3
CASSLMGAGAGTDTQYF
TGTGCCAGCAGCTTAATGGGAGCAGGCGCGGGCACAGATACGCAGTATTTT
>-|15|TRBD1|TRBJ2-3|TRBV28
CASTWTGGISDTQYF
TGTGCCAGCACCTGGACAGGGGGAATTTCAGATACGCAGTATTTT
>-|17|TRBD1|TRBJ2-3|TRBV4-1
CASSQDSPGQGTDTQYF
TGCGCCAGCAGCCAAGATTCACCGGGACAGGGCACAGATACGCAGTATTTT
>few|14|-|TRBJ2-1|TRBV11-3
CASSSGLLYNEQFF
TGTGCCAGCAGCTCGGGACTTCTATACAATGAGCAGTTCTTC
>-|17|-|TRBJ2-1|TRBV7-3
CASSLLPTSRKWDEQFF
TGTGCCAGCAGCTTACTGCCCACTAGTCGAAAATGGGATGAGCAGTTCTTC
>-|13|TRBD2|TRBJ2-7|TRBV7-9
CAGSSGGWEEQYF
TGTGCCGGATCTAGCGGGGGCTGGGAGGAGCAGTACTTC
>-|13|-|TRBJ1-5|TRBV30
CAWNQGGNQPQHF
TGTGCCTGGAACCAGGGCGGCAATCAGCCCCAGCATTTT
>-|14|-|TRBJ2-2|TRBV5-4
CASSLDGYTGELFF
TGTGCCAGCAGCCTAGATGGGTACACCGGGGAGCTGTTTTTT
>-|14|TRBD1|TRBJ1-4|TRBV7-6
CASSSGTGYEKLFF
TGTGCCAGCAGCTCCGGGACAGGGTACGAAAAACTGTTTTTT
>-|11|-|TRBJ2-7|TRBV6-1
CASTEEYEQYF
TGTGCCAGCACCGAAGAGTACGAGCAGTACTTC
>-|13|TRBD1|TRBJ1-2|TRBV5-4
CASSFKGADGYTF
TGTGCCAGCAGCTTTAAGGGGGCCGATGGCTACACCTTC
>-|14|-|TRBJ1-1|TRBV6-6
CASTGPQGGTEAFF
TGTGCCTCCACCGGGCCTCAGGGTGGCACTGAAGCTTTCTTT
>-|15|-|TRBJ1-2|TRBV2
CASSIDRGANYGYTF
TGTGCCAGCAGTATAGACAGAGGAGCTAACTATGGCTACACCTTC
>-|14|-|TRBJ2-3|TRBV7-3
CASRRDGYTDTQYF
TGTGCCAGCAGGCGGGACGGCTACACAGATACGCAGTATTTT
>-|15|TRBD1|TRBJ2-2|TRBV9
CASSPLTGGVGELFF
TGTGCCAGCAGCCCACTGACAGGGGGCGTCGGGGAGCTGTTTTTT
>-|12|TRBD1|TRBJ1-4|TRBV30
CALDRGLEKLFF
TGTGCCTTGGACAGGGGACTTGAAAAACTGTTTTTT
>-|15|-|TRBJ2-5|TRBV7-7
CASSLEGQAGGAQYF
TGTGCTAGCAGCTTAGAAGGGCAGGCCGGCGGGGCCCAGTACTTC
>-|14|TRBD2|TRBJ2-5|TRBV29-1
CSVEGGGAEETQYF
TGCAGCGTTGAGGGCGGGGGGGCGGAAGAGACCCAGTACTTC
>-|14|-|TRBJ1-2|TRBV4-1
CASSYPGFNYGYTF
TGCGCCAGCAGCTACCCAGGTTTTAACTATGGCTACACCTTC
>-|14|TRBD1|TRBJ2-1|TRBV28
CASRGTGSYNEQFF
TGTGCCAGCAGAGGGACAGGGTCCTACAATGAGCAGTTCTTC
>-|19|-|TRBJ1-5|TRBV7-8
CASSSAGRGPEYSNQPQHF
TGTGCCAGCAGCTCAGCGGGCAGGGGCCCTGAGTATAGCAATCAGCCCCAGCATTTT
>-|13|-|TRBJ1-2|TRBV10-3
CAISELSGFGYTF
TGTGCCATCAGTGAGCTTTCGGGGTTTGGCTACACCTTC
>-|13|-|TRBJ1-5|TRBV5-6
CASSLVSNQPQHF
TGTGCCAGCAGCTTGGTATCCAATCAGCCCCAGCATTTT
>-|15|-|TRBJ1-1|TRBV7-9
CASSLAQNGVSEAFF
TGTGCCAGCAGCTTAGCGCAGAACGGGGTCTCTGAAGCTTTCTTT
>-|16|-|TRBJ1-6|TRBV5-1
CASSLSPSSYNSPLHF
TGCGCCAGCAGCTTGTCGCCTAGCTCCTATAATTCACCCCTCCACTTT
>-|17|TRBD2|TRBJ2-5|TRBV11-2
CASSSGLAGATQETQYF
TGTGCCAGCAGCTCGGGACTAGCGGGGGCCACGCAAGAGACCCAGTACTTC